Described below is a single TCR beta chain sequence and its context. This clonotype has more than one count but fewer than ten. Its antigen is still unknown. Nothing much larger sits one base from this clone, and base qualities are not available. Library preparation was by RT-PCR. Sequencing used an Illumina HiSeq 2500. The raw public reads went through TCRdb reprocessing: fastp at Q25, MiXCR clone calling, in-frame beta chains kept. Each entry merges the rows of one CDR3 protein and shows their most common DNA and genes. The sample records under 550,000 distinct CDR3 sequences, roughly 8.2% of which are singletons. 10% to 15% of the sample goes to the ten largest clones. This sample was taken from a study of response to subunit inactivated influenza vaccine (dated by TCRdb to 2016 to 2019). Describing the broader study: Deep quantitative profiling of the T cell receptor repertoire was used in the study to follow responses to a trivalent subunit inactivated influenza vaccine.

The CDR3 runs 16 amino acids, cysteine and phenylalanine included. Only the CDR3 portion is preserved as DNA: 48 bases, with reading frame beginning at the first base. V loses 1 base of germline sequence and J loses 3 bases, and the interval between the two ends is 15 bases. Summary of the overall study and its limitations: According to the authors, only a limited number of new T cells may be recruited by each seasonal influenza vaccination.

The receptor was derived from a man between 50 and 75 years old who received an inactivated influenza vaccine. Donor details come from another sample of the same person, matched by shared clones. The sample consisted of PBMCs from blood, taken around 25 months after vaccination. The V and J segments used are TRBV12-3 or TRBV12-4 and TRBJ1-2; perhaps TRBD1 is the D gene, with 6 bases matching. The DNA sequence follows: TGTGCCAGCAGTTTAGAGGGGGGGAATCTGTACTATGGCTACACCTTC. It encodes CASSLEGGNLYYGYTF.